This T cell receptor (beta chain) was retrieved from a study of blood T cell repertoires in COVID-19. About the study: Both acute and convalescent COVID-19 samples were obtained from the United States, Italy and Spain. Nucleic acid was either cDNA or gDNA, and it came from T cells, B-cell-depleted T cells, or PBMCs.

This clone occurred once. Trimming removed 0 bases from V and 1 base from J; junction bases left unmatched: 0. The CDR3 extends over 16 amino acids. Germline V gives CDR1 SGHRS, CDR2 YFSETQ. The assay was immunoSEQ multiplex PCR, and TCRdb's table has in-frame clones only and misses some. The sample carries some 270,000 clones, under 95% recorded once. Enrolled through a virtual design, the participants were between roughly 18 and 95 years of age and came from under 25 US areas. The chain has TRBV5-1 and TRBJ2-1; 11 positions match TRBD2. This clonotype originated in a man in his forties who had been exposed to COVID-19. The sequencing input was PBMCs or T cells enriched from blood (not recorded which). The CDR3 DNA follows: TGCGCCAGCAGCTTGGCTAGCGGGAGGTCCTACAATGAGCAGTTCTTC. It encodes CASSLASGRSYNEQFF.